This TCR beta chain was sequenced during a study of yellow fever vaccine responses in identical twins. Study results and limitations: The T cell response to vaccination in identical twins was reportedly partly convergent and partly personalized.

In TCRdb, the RT-PCR reads were re-called with MiXCR into one record per CDR3 protein. In the table there are roughly 36,000 distinct CDR3 sequences, 50% to 65% of which are singletons. With regard to this clonotype: What it binds is not known.

V shed 8 bases and J shed 0 bases, with 19 bases lying between them. There are 16 residues in the CDR3. V and J are TRBV12-3 or TRBV12-4 and TRBJ1-2; a weak D match, TRBD1 (6 bases). This receptor was identified in a young woman who received the yellow fever vaccine. The specimen was T cells from blood (PBMCs), unsorted or a sorted subset (not recorded which), collected before or after yellow fever vaccination (not recorded which). The CDR3 region is CASEKGGQIANYGYTF. In nucleotides, the CDR3 is TGTGCCAGCGAAAAAGGCGGACAGATAGCTAACTATGGCTACACCTTC.